The 14 T cell receptor beta chains presented below share a single source sample, sequenced in a study of T cells after yellow fever vaccination (dated by TCRdb to between 2017 and 2020). Library preparation used 5' RACE. For sequencing, an Illumina NovaSeq 6000 was employed. Using fastp trimming at Q25 and MiXCR clonotype assembly, TCRdb reanalyzed the public sequencing data and kept in-frame beta chains. CDR3 protein sequences are deduplicated, and each keeps its most common genes and DNA. The sample table records some 260,000 distinct CDR3 sequences; around 5.2% of these occur just once. The ten largest clones represent about 3.5% of the sample. The sample's treatment or condition label is to be understood as: live attenuated yellow fever vaccine strain. This material consisted of CD4+ T cells sorted from PBMCs, taken on the day of the yellow fever booster vaccination. These receptors originate from a man younger than 35 who received the YFV17D yellow fever vaccine.

This clonotype showed up many times. The V gene is TRBV5-5, the J gene TRBJ2-7; the D call may be TRBD1 or TRBD2 (6 bases each). V was trimmed by 4 bases and J by 10 bases, leaving 15 bases between them. Germline values: CDR1 SGHKS, CDR2 YYEKEE (reference sequence). The CDR3 length is 12 residues. The CDR3: CASSPVGGHQYF. The CDR3 region has the DNA TGTGCCAGCAGCCCGGTGGGGGGACACCAGTACTTC.

The V gene is TRBV20-1, the J gene TRBJ2-3; TRBD2 matches 8 bases. The CDR3 totals 15 residues. Germline loops: CDR1 DFQATT, CDR2 SNEGSKA (reference sequence). Germline trimming cut 5 bases from V and 4 bases from J; bases unmatched to any gene: 11. CDR3 bases: TGCAGTGCTGCCCCGGGGAGCGGGAGTTCAGATACGCAGTATTTT. Its translation is CSAAPGSGSSDTQYF.

The rearrangement links TRBV7-2 to TRBJ1-4; weak D call: TRBD1 (6 bases). Trimming removed 5 bases at V and 7 bases at J, with 14 bases between. Germline V gene data show CDR1 as SGHTA and CDR2 as FQGNSA. CDR3 length: 14 amino acids. The CDR3 sequence: CASSRGGAGEKLFF. The CDR3 region has the DNA TGTGCCAGCAGCCGCGGGGGCGCGGGTGAAAAACTGTTTTTT. Full variable domain (missing parts from reference TRBV7-2 and TRBJ1-4): GAGVSQSPSNKVTEKGKDVELRCDPISGHTALYWYRQSLGQGLEFLIYFQGNSAPDKSGLPSDRFSAERTGGSVSTLTIQRTQQEDSAVYLCASSRGGAGEKLFFGSGTQLSVL.

This clonotype was seen repeatedly, ten times or more. The chain has TRBV12-3 or TRBV12-4 and TRBJ2-7, with 9 bases aligning to TRBD2. V shed 0 bases, J shed 3 bases, and the junction held 6 bases outside the gene matches. The CDR3 is 16 residues long. CDR3 in amino acids: CASSLALAGPFYEQYF. The CDR3 DNA reads TGTGCCAGCAGTTTAGCTCTAGCGGGGCCTTTCTACGAGCAGTACTTC.

This clonotype was recorded many times. The gene calls are TRBV7-3 and TRBJ2-1; 10 bases are shared with TRBD2. After removal of 6 bases from V and 3 bases from J, the junction contained 5 bases not matched to a gene. The CDR3 has 15 residues. CDR1 is SGHTA, CDR2 FQGTGA, per germline. The CDR3 sequence is CASRQSGGVYNEQFF. DNA for the CDR3: TGTGCCAGCAGACAAAGCGGGGGGGTCTACAATGAGCAGTTCTTC. Complete variable domain (other parts from reference TRBV7-3 and TRBJ2-1): GAGVSQTPSNKVTEKGKYVELRCDPISGHTALYWYRQSLGQGPEFLIYFQGTGAADDSGLPNDRFFAVRPEGSVSTLKIQRTERGDSAVYLCASRQSGGVYNEQFFGPGTRLTVL.

This clonotype was counted many times. CDR3 amino acids: CASSLKQGARNYGYTF. CDR3 DNA: TGTGCCAGCAGCTTGAAACAGGGGGCAAGAAACTATGGCTACACCTTC. The rearrangement joins TRBV5-6 to TRBJ1-2; 9 nucleotides agree with TRBD1. CDR3 length equals 16 residues. V dropped 1 base and J dropped 2; count of bases not matched to a gene: 6. Germline CDR1 reads SGHDT; CDR2 reads YYEEEE.

This clonotype has just a few counts. This chain uses TRBV12-5 with TRBJ2-3; D is possibly TRBD2 (5 bases). CDR3 size: 12 residues. V dropped 4 bases and J dropped 12 bases, with 14 bases sitting between them. The germline V gene encodes CDR1 LGHNT and CDR2 FRNRAP. CDR3: CASGSPPGLQYF. The DNA for the CDR3 is TGTGCTAGTGGTTCACCACCGGGATTACAGTATTTT. Full variable domain (remainder filled in from reference TRBV12-5 and TRBJ2-3): DARVTQTPRHKVTEMGQEVTMRCQPILGHNTVFWYRQTMMQGLELLAYFRNRAPLDDSGMPKDRFSAEMPDATLATLKIQPSEPRDSAVYFCASGSPPGLQYFGPGTRLTVL.

This clonotype was seen many times. The rearrangement links TRBV5-1 to TRBJ2-7, with TRBD2 matching over 8 bases. Germline V gives CDR1 SGHRS, CDR2 YFSETQ. The CDR3 length is 15 residues. The J segment lost 2 bases and the V segment lost 6 bases, leaving 10 bases of the junction unmatched. The CDR3 coding sequence is TGCGCCAGCAAGAACCTCATAGCGGGGACCTACGAGCAGTACTTC. Translating gives CASKNLIAGTYEQYF.

This chain joins TRBV28 and TRBJ2-5; D may be TRBD2 (5 bases). CDR3 length equals 15 residues. Germline V lookup: CDR1 MDHEN, CDR2 SYDVKM. V lost 2 bases and J lost 4, with 14 bases in between. The CDR3 protein is CASSLDGAGRETQYF. CDR3 bases: TGTGCCAGCAGTTTAGATGGCGCGGGTCGAGAGACCCAGTACTTC.

This clonotype was recorded at least ten times. The V call is TRBV5-1, the J call TRBJ2-5; D tentatively fits TRBD1 or TRBD2 (5 bases each). From germline, CDR1 is SGHRS and CDR2 YFSETQ. The germline V and J ends were trimmed by 0 bases and 2 bases, with 11 bases remaining between them. This CDR3 contains 15 residues. Here the CDR3 DNA reads TGCGCCAGCAGCTTGGCCGGCTGGGGGCAAGAGACCCAGTACTTC. Amino acid sequence: CASSLAGWGQETQYF.

This clonotype was recorded many times. The J gene is TRBJ2-7, the V gene TRBV5-1; D uncertain. The germline CDR1 and CDR2 sequences are SGHRS and YFSETQ. The CDR3 runs to 12 residues. The germline V and J ends were trimmed by 4 bases and 9 bases, with 14 bases remaining between them. This CDR3 reads CASSPGPKGQYV. The CDR3 DNA sequence: TGCGCCAGCAGCCCAGGACCGAAGGGGCAGTACGTC.

The chain combines TRBV20-1 with TRBJ2-3, with D possibly being TRBD2 (5 bases). Germline CDR1 DFQATT, CDR2 SNEGSKA (reference sequence). The CDR3 covers 14 residues. The V gene lost 4 bases and the J gene lost 1 base, with 12 bases spanning the gap. Written as DNA, the CDR3 is TGCAGTGCTAAAGAGGGAACCGGCACAGATACGCAGTATTTT. Protein sequence: CSAKEGTGTDTQYF.

The chain uses TRBV11-2 and TRBJ2-7; D is undetermined. The germline V gene has CDR1 SGHAT and CDR2 FQNNGV. Trimming stripped 6 bases from V and 0 bases from J, with 12 bases between. CDR3 length: 14 amino acids. As DNA, the CDR3 is TGTGCCAGCAGGGTGGCCTCATACTCCTACGAGCAGTACTTC. Amino acid sequence: CASRVASYSYEQYF.

This clonotype was counted only a few times. The genes are TRBV6-2 or TRBV6-3 and TRBJ2-7; no definite D call. Trimming shortened V by 2 bases and J by 3 bases, and 17 bases separated the two germline ends. The germline CDR1 and CDR2 sequences are MNHEY and SVGEGT. The CDR3 length is 16 residues. The CDR3 sequence is CASSYVVASRVYEQYV. CDR3 coding DNA: TGTGCCAGCAGTTACGTTGTGGCCAGCCGGGTCTACGAGCAGTACGTC.